This T cell receptor (beta chain) was identified during a study of blood T cell repertoires in COVID-19. The germline gives CDR1 MNHEY, CDR2 SVGEGT. This CDR3 spans 17 amino acids. The trim removed 5 bases at V and 0 bases at J, leaving 12 bases unmatched. TCRdb's table, derived via immunoSEQ multiplex PCR, lists solely in-frame clones and lacks some. The sample holds about 200,000 clones; roughly 90% are singletons and the top ten take about 0.72%. This sequence was found in a woman in her sixties or seventies with acute or convalescent COVID-19. The sequenced sample consisted of peripheral blood. The V gene is TRBV6-2 or TRBV6-3, the J gene TRBJ1-1, with 7 positions matching TRBD1. The DNA for the CDR3 is TGTGCCAGCAGTCCCCGGACAGGAATAGACATGAACACTGAAGCTTTCTTT. The encoded protein is CASSPRTGIDMNTEAFF.